The 5 T cell receptor beta chains in this list originate from one sample, sequenced in a study of blood T cell repertoires in COVID-19. The assay was immunoSEQ multiplex PCR, and TCRdb's table has in-frame clones only and misses some. Of some 200,000 clones in the sample, 75% to 85% were seen once. Sequencing was performed on peripheral blood. These receptors originate from a woman older than 75 with COVID-19, enrolled during active disease.

The chain combines TRBV19 with TRBJ2-1; a weak D match, TRBD2 (6 bases). The CDR3 is 14 residues long. V gave up 7 bases and J gave up 5 bases, with 15 bases separating them. The V gene's germline CDR1 is LNHDA and CDR2 SQIVND (reference sequence). In DNA, the CDR3 is TGTGCCAGTACCCCTCGGGGGATTGACAATGAGCAGTTCTTC. Translated, it gives CASTPRGIDNEQFF.

The chain recombines TRBV29-1 with TRBJ2-1, with D perhaps TRBD1 (5 bases). V lost 8 bases and J 9 bases, leaving 11 bases between the germline ends. Germline loops: CDR1 SQVTM, CDR2 ANQGSEA. CDR3 length: 10 amino acids. In DNA, the CDR3 is TGCAGCATCAGGGAAGGTGAGCAGTTCTTC. This encodes CSIREGEQFF.

This CDR3 is CASSDTVRSPLHF. CDR3 nucleotides: TGTGCCAGCAGTGATACCGTGAGGTCACCCCTCCACTTT. This chain connects TRBV6-1 to TRBJ1-6; no firm D call. The germline gives CDR1 MNHNS, CDR2 SASEGT. The CDR3 is made up of 13 amino acids. The V gene lost 3 bases and the J gene lost 10 bases, with 10 bases spanning the gap.

The chain employs TRBV28 and TRBJ1-2; D call uncertain. The CDR3 runs to 13 residues. Germline loops: CDR1 MDHEN, CDR2 SYDVKM. V lost 8 bases and J 1 base, leaving 11 bases between the germline ends. The CDR3 reads CASVAPGNYGYTF. In nucleotides, the CDR3 is TGTGCCAGCGTTGCCCCCGGTAACTATGGCTACACCTTC.

The chain couples TRBV6-6 to TRBJ1-2; 7 positions match TRBD1. CDR1 and CDR2 (germline): MNHNY, SVGAGI (reference sequence). The CDR3 length is 12 residues. V was pared by 5 bases and J by 5 bases, with 2 bases of the junction left unmatched. CDR3 residues: CASSPTGYGYTF. Written as DNA, the CDR3 is TGTGCCAGCAGTCCGACAGGGTATGGCTACACCTTC.